This TCR beta chain derives from a study of CXCR3-negative and CXCR3-positive naive CD8 T cells. Study in general: Total TRB output reached 110 million to 150 million reads, about 1.5 +/- 0.3 million per library.

Study-level points and caveats: The study inferred TCR strength from TRB CDR3 properties and found comparable surface CD5 between naive subsets. Compared with CXCR3-negative naive cells, CXCR3-positive naive cells showed more hydrophobic TRB CDR3s.

CDR3 length equals 16 residues. TRB cDNA was prepared as libraries by UMI-labeled 5' RACE. TCRdb reprocessed the 5' RACE reads, keeping one entry per CDR3 protein, no DNA. The specimen's table records about 58,000 distinct CDR3 sequences. Points on this clonotype: Its cognate antigen is unknown.

The clonotype was recovered from a human donor in good health. Some clones in this sample may be carry-over from other donors' samples. The rearrangement uses TRBV12-3 or TRBV12-4 and TRBJ2-2; the TCRdb D gene call, TRBD2, has no DNA to confirm it. The sequenced sample consisted of naive CXCR3- CD8+ T cells from blood. Subset denoted: CD45RO-CCR7+CD27+CD95- naive CD8+ T cells lacking CXCR3 (TNR3-). CDR3 sequence: CASSFAETTNTGELFF.